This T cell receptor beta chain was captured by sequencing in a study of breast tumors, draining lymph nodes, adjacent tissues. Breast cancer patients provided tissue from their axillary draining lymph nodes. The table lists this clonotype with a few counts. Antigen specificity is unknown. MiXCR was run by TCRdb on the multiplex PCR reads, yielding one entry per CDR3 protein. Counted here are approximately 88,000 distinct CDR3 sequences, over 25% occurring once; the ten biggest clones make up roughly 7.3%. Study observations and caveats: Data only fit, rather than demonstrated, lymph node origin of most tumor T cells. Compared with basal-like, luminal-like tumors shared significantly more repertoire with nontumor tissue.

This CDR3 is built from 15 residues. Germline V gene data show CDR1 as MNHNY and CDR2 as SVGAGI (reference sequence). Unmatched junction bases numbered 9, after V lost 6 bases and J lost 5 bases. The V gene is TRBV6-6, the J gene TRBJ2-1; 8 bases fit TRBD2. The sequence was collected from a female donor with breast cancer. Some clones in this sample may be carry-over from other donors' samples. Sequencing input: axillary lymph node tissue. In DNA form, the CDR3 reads TGTGCCAGCAGACCCCCTAGCGGGCGCAACAATGAGCAGTTCTTC. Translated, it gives CASRPPSGRNNEQFF.